A single T cell receptor beta chain is shown here with its context. Here immunoSEQ multiplex PCR was the method, and the copy in TCRdb shows in-frame clones only, minus some. The sample lists 150,000 to 200,000 clones, about 91% seen once, with over 1.5% in the top ten. Germline loops: CDR1 LNHDA, CDR2 SQIVND (reference sequence). The CDR3 covers 16 residues. With 5 bases removed from V and 1 base from J, the gap between germline ends came to 17 bases. This sample stems from a study of control samples from healthy donors and cancer patients. This clonotype was sampled from a man between 18 and 29 years old in good health. The chain has TRBV19 and TRBJ1-1, with D tentatively TRBD1 (6 bases). Specimen: blood. CDR3 loop: CASSHPRGGSNTEAFF. Here the CDR3 DNA reads TGTGCCAGTAGTCATCCGCGGGGGGGCTCGAACACTGAAGCTTTCTTT.